Listed below are T cell receptor beta chains from one sample, sequenced in a study of shared clonotypes between healthy human individuals. Generated by immunoSEQ multiplex PCR, the TCRdb table keeps only in-frame clones and is missing some. The table includes some 2 million clones, about 95% detected once. The specimen was naive CD8+ T cells sorted from blood. These receptors came from a man younger than 35 in good health. The CDR3 runs from the conserved cysteine through the conserved F or W. The order of the fields is J gene, V gene, clone size, D gene, CDR3 DNA, CDR3 protein. The D gene is left open where the match is weak. Some rows have no size entry. The others give once, few or many, or a class for an expanded clone.

>TRBJ2-7|TRBV4-1|-|TRBD2
TGCGCCAGCAGCCTACAACTTCCCCCTAGCGGATTCTCCTACGAGCAGTACTTC
CASSLQLPPSGFSYEQYF
>TRBJ2-1|TRBV10-2|-|TRBD1
TGCGCCAGCAGCGGGACAGGCGGTTTCTACAATGAGCAGTTCTTC
CASSGTGGFYNEQFF
>TRBJ2-1|TRBV7-6|-|-
TGTGCCAGCAGCTTATCGTCCCACCCAGACAATGAGCAGTTCTTC
CASSLSSHPDNEQFF
>TRBJ2-7|TRBV9|-|-
TGTGCCAGCAGCGTGGGGGGTGGAGTCTACGAGCAGTACTTC
CASSVGGGVYEQYF
>TRBJ1-2|TRBV30|-|-
TGTGCCTGGGCCGGGACCCCGGAGGGCTACACCTTC
CAWAGTPEGYTF
>TRBJ1-5|TRBV21-1|once|-
TGTGCCAGCAGCAAATCAACGGGGTTTAGACGCCAGCCCCAGCATTTT
CASSKSTGFRRQPQHF
>TRBJ2-7|TRBV5-6|-|-
TGTGCCAGCAGCTCCTCGGGACACCCCTACGAGCAGTACTTC
CASSSSGHPYEQYF
>TRBJ2-1|TRBV29-1|-|TRBD2
TGCAGCGTTGAAGATTGGGAGACTAGCGGGAGTGGTGAGCAGTTCTTC
CSVEDWETSGSGEQFF
>TRBJ2-7|TRBV7-9|-|TRBD2
TGTGCCAGCAGCTTTAATGGCGGGGGGGCGGTTGAGCAGTACTTC
CASSFNGGGAVEQYF
>TRBJ2-1|TRBV5-1|-|-
TGCGCCAGCAGCCCGACAGAGAACAATGAGCAGTTCTTC
CASSPTENNEQFF
>TRBJ1-4|TRBV7-6|-|TRBD1
TGTGCCAGCAGCATCGGGACAGGGTGGGATGAAAAACTGTTTTTT
CASSIGTGWDEKLFF
>TRBJ1-1|TRBV4-1|-|-
TGCGCCAGCAGCCGGGAATGGGGCACTGAAGCTTTCTTT
CASSREWGTEAFF
>TRBJ2-7|TRBV10-3|-|-
TGTGCCATCAGCAAAGAGCAGGGCTACTACGAGCAGTACTTC
CAISKEQGYYEQYF
>TRBJ2-3|TRBV13|-|TRBD2
TGTGCCAGCAGCTTAGCTCTAGCGGGGGGGCCGAGCACAGATACGCAGTATTTT
CASSLALAGGPSTDTQYF
>TRBJ1-5|TRBV2|-|-
TGTGCCAGCAGTGGGGCGTTCCATCAGCCCCAGCATTTT
CASSGAFHQPQHF
>TRBJ2-2|TRBV27|-|-
TGTGCCAGCAGTTTAGGTCAGAACACCGGGGAGCTGTTTTTT
CASSLGQNTGELFF
>TRBJ2-7|TRBV6-5|once|TRBD1
TGTGCCAGCAGTCCAGGGGGACACGAGCAGTACTTC
CASSPGGHEQYF
>TRBJ2-1|TRBV27|once|TRBD2
TGTGCCAGCAGTTTTGGCCTAGCGGGGGGGAATGAGCAGTTCTTC
CASSFGLAGGNEQFF
>TRBJ2-5|TRBV29-1|-|TRBD2
TGCAGCGTTGACCGACTAGCGGGGGAAGAGACCCAGTACTTC
CSVDRLAGEETQYF
>TRBJ1-6|TRBV27|-|TRBD1
TGTGCCAGCAGTCCACGACAGGGGGCGGTCTTTGGGTCACCCCTCCACTTT
CASSPRQGAVFGSPLHF
>TRBJ1-3|TRBV6-5|-|-
TGTGCCAGCAGTTACCAACAGGGTTACTCTGGAAACACCATATATTTT
CASSYQQGYSGNTIYF
>TRBJ2-4|TRBV13|-|-
TGTGCCAGCAGCTTTACAGAGAACAAAAACATTCAGTACTTC
CASSFTENKNIQYF
>TRBJ2-3|TRBV11-3|-|TRBD2
TGTGCCAGCAGCTTAGCAGGGACTAGGCTGTATTTT
CASSLAGTRLYF
>TRBJ2-7|TRBV5-4|-|-
TGTGCCAGCAGCCCCGACAGTACTGCCGGGCAGTACTTC
CASSPDSTAGQYF
>TRBJ2-7|TRBV27|-|TRBD1
TGTGCCAGCAGTTTATTAGGGGGGACAGGGGTCTCCTACGAGCAGTACTTC
CASSLLGGTGVSYEQYF
>TRBJ1-1|TRBV7-3|-|-
TGTGCCAGCAGCCAGGACGGGACTGAAGCTTTCTTT
CASSQDGTEAFF
>TRBJ1-4|TRBV28|-|-
TGTGCCAGCAGTTTGTCGGCAGATGAAAAACTGTTTTTT
CASSLSADEKLFF
>TRBJ2-7|TRBV27|once|-
TGTGCCAGCAGTTTATCCCCCTTAGGGGAGCAGTACTTC
CASSLSPLGEQYF
>TRBJ2-1|TRBV5-1|-|-
TGCGCCAGCAGCATCACAGGGAACTCCTACAATGAGCAGTTCTTC
CASSITGNSYNEQFF
>TRBJ2-7|TRBV9|-|-
TGTGCCAGCAGCGCTTTGATTGAAGGCTTGGGAGAGCAGTACTTC
CASSALIEGLGEQYF
>TRBJ2-1|TRBV6-6|-|-
TGTGCCAGCACCGCAGAAAGCTCCTACAATGAGCAGTTCTTC
CASTAESSYNEQFF
>TRBJ1-6|TRBV4-3|-|-
TGCGCCAGCAGCCAAGATCACGCCCAGGGTGAGAATTCACCCCTCCACTTT
CASSQDHAQGENSPLHF
>TRBJ1-2|TRBV5-7|-|-
TGTGCCAGCAGCTTATCCGGGACAATGAACTATGGCTACACCTTC
CASSLSGTMNYGYTF
>TRBJ1-4|TRBV5-5|-|-
TGTGCCAGCAGCGGGCAGGGGAATAATGAAAAACTGTTTTTT
CASSGQGNNEKLFF
>TRBJ2-1|TRBV4-1|-|-
TGCGCCAGCAGCCAAACTACAGACAATGAGCAGTTCTTC
CASSQTTDNEQFF
>TRBJ2-7|TRBV13|-|TRBD2
TGTGCCAGCAGCCCGAGACTGGCGGGAGCTTTGTACGAGCAGTACTTC
CASSPRLAGALYEQYF
>TRBJ2-5|TRBV11-2|once|-
TGTGCCAGCAGCTTATTAGGCGGCGCGGGGGAGACCCAGTACTTC
CASSLLGGAGETQYF
>TRBJ2-3|TRBV7-9|-|-
TGTGCCAGCAGCGAGGACAGTGGAGAGCAGTATTTT
CASSEDSGEQYF
>TRBJ1-2|TRBV13|-|TRBD1
TGTGCCAGCAGCCCCGAAGGGACAGCCAGCTATGGCTACACCTTC
CASSPEGTASYGYTF
>TRBJ2-3|TRBV6-6|-|-
TGTGCCAGCAGTTACTCTGAGGACCCGAGGACTCATACGCAGTATTTT
CASSYSEDPRTHTQYF
>TRBJ2-7|TRBV11-2|-|-
TGTGCCAGCAGCCCCGAACCTTCCAACGAGCAGTACTTC
CASSPEPSNEQYF
>TRBJ1-1|TRBV5-6|-|-
TGTGCCAGCAGCAATGGGGGAACTGAAGCTTTCTTT
CASSNGGTEAFF
>TRBJ1-2|TRBV6-1|-|-
TGTGCCAGCAGTGAAGCGCGTAACCTTAACTATGGCTACACCTTC
CASSEARNLNYGYTF
>TRBJ2-7|TRBV15|-|-
TGTGCCACCAGCAGCCTGGCGGGAGAGCAGTACTTC
CATSSLAGEQYF
>TRBJ2-7|TRBV6-5|once|TRBD1
TGTGCCAGCAGTTACGGACAGGGCAGCGAGCAGTACTTC
CASSYGQGSEQYF
>TRBJ2-3|TRBV6-6|-|TRBD2
TGTGCCAGCTGCATGACTAGCGGGGGGTTGGATACGCAGTATTTT
CASCMTSGGLDTQYF
>TRBJ1-6|TRBV19|few|TRBD1
TGTGCCAGTACCGCGACAGGGAGCTCCTATAATTCACCCCTCCACTTT
CASTATGSSYNSPLHF
>TRBJ2-2|TRBV13|-|TRBD1
TGTGCCAGCAGCCCCGTCGGGACAGGGTATCCCGGGGAGCTGTTTTTT
CASSPVGTGYPGELFF